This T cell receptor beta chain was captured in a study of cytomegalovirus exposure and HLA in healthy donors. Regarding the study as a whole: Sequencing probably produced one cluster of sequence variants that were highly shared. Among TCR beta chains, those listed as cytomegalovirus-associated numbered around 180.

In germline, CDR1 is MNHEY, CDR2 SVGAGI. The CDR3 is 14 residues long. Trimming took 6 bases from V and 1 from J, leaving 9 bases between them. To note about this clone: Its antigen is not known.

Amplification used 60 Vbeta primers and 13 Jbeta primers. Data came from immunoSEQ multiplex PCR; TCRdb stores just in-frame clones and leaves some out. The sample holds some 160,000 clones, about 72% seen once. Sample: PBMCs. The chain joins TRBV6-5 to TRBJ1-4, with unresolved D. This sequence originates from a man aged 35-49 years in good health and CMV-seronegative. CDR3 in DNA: TGTGCCAGCAGCCGAACAGTAACTAATGAAAAACTGTTTTTT. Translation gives CASSRTVTNEKLFF.